The 31 T cell receptor beta chains presented below share a single source sample, sequenced in a study of blood T cell repertoires in COVID-19. Profiling relied on immunoSEQ multiplex PCR, and the TCRdb table lists in-frame clones only, not all of them. The table records 100,000 to 150,000 clones, 81% of them present only once. Material for sequencing was peripheral blood. These receptors all come from a man under 40 with COVID-19, enrolled during active disease.

The chain uses TRBV27 and TRBJ1-2, with TRBD1 as a possible D gene (5 bases). The CDR3 is made up of 13 amino acids. Deletions cut 9 bases from V and 8 bases from J, with 19 bases between. Germline V CDR1 and CDR2: MNHEY, SMNVEV (reference sequence). The CDR3 nucleotides are TGTGCCAGTCGGTCGGGCAGGGAAGGCGGCTACACCTTC. Translated: CASRSGREGGYTF.

The chain is built from TRBV6-5 and TRBJ2-7; 10 nucleotides agree with TRBD1. Germline V gene sequence: CDR1 MNHEY, CDR2 SVGAGI. The CDR3 extends over 16 amino acids. Unmatched junction bases numbered 3, after V lost 0 bases and J lost 1 base. In DNA, the CDR3 is TGTGCCAGCAGTTACTCTTGGACAGGGGGTTCCTACGAGCAGTACTTC. It specifies CASSYSWTGGSYEQYF.

The gene calls are TRBV19 and TRBJ2-7; 7 bases match TRBD2. The CDR3 spans 15 residues. V lost 2 bases, J lost 0 bases, and 4 bases stayed unmatched. The germline V gene has CDR1 LNHDA and CDR2 SQIVND (reference sequence). In DNA form, the CDR3 reads TGTGCCAGTAGTATAACCGGGAGGCCCTCCTACGAGCAGTACTTC. Translated, it gives CASSITGRPSYEQYF.

This sequence joins TRBV6-2 or TRBV6-3 and TRBJ2-4; D remains unclear. This CDR3 has 13 amino acids. Trimming left V 2 bases short and J 4 bases short, with 6 bases between. Germline V CDR1 and CDR2: MNHEY, SVGEGT. The DNA for the CDR3 is TGTGCCAGCAGTTACGCAGAAAAAAACATTCAGTACTTC. Its protein product is CASSYAEKNIQYF.

Many counts were recorded for this clone. The rearrangement links TRBV10-3 to TRBJ2-3, with 8 bases lining up with TRBD2. Germline V lookup: CDR1 ENHRY, CDR2 SYGVKD. CDR3 size: 13 residues. V lost 3 bases, J lost 10 bases, and 6 bases stayed unmatched. The chain's CDR3 is CAISEGSGASQYF. The CDR3 nucleotides are TGTGCCATCAGTGAAGGTAGCGGGGCCTCGCAGTATTTT.

V and J are TRBV25-1 and TRBJ1-2; 7 nucleotides align to TRBD1. The CDR3 is made up of 14 amino acids. The trim removed 4 bases at V and 3 bases at J, leaving 5 bases unmatched. The germline V gene encodes CDR1 MGHDK and CDR2 SYGVNS. CDR3 bases: TGTGCCAGCAGTGCGACAGGGTTGGACTATGGCTACACCTTC. Protein product: CASSATGLDYGYTF.

This clone was observed a few times. The V call is TRBV4-3, the J call TRBJ1-2; TRBD1 is a possible D gene (5 bases). The ends were cut back, 0 bases at V and 7 bases at J, with 18 bases in the middle. The CDR3 runs 16 residues. The germline V gene has CDR1 LGHNA and CDR2 YSLEER. CDR3 nucleotides: TGCGCCAGCAGCCAAGATCATAGTTGGCAGGGTTTTGGCTACACCTTC. Residues: CASSQDHSWQGFGYTF.

This clone was observed once. J is TRBJ2-2 and V is TRBV6-5; 9 bases agree with TRBD1. With 5 bases clipped from V and 5 bases from J, the junction kept 6 bases outside the gene matches. Germline loops: CDR1 MNHEY, CDR2 SVGAGI. This CDR3 has 15 amino acids. The CDR3 DNA sequence: TGTGCCAGCAGTAACACCGGGACAGGGACCGGGGAGCTGTTTTTT. Encoded protein: CASSNTGTGTGELFF.

The V and J genes are TRBV4-1 and TRBJ2-3; 9 bases map to TRBD1. Germline V lookup: CDR1 MGHRA, CDR2 YSYEKL. This CDR3 contains 17 residues. The trim removed 0 bases at V and 5 bases at J, leaving 9 bases unmatched. CDR3 sequence: CASSQELRTGVGDTQYF. In DNA form, the CDR3 reads TGCGCCAGCAGCCAAGAACTGCGGACAGGGGTTGGAGATACGCAGTATTTT.

V gene TRBV7-9 combines with J gene TRBJ2-5; D gene ambiguous. The V gene lost 3 bases and the J gene lost 9 bases, with 17 bases spanning the gap. The CDR3 runs 14 residues. Germline V lookup: CDR1 SEHNR, CDR2 FQNEAQ (reference sequence). DNA of the CDR3: TGTGCCAGCAGCTTCTCGGGTCCCTCAAGTTCCCAGTACTTC. As protein: CASSFSGPSSSQYF.

Only one count was recorded for this clone. The chain uses TRBV7-8 and TRBJ1-4; no clear D gene. The CDR3 length is 14 residues. Per the germline V gene, CDR1 is SGHVS and CDR2 is FQNEAQ. Between the trimmed V and J ends, which lost 10 bases and 0 bases, there was a span of 12 bases. Here the CDR3 DNA reads TGTGCCACTCGAAACGGGGCAACTAATGAAAAACTGTTTTTT. This translates into CATRNGATNEKLFF.

This clone was counted a single time. The chain recombines TRBV30 with TRBJ1-4, with D perhaps TRBD1 (5 bases). There are 14 residues in the CDR3. Trimming took 1 base from V and 0 from J, leaving 6 bases between them. In germline, CDR1 is GTSNPN, CDR2 SVGIG (reference sequence). The CDR3 spells CAWSEGATNEKLFF. The CDR3 bases are TGTGCCTGGAGTGAAGGGGCAACTAATGAAAAACTGTTTTTT.

The chain joins TRBV19 to TRBJ2-3; 9 nucleotides align to TRBD1. Losses at the gene ends were 4 bases for V and 6 bases for J; bases not matched to a gene: 5. Germline loops: CDR1 LNHDA, CDR2 SQIVND (reference sequence). The CDR3 has 14 amino acids. In DNA form, the CDR3 reads TGTGCCAGTAGTACCGGGACAGGGACGGATACGCAGTATTTT. Translating gives CASSTGTGTDTQYF.

The V call is TRBV7-2, the J call TRBJ1-1; 9 bases align to TRBD1. Per the germline V gene, CDR1 is SGHTA and CDR2 is FQGNSA. V gave up 5 bases and J gave up 0 bases; unmatched junction bases: 13. The CDR3 consists of 18 residues. The CDR3: CASSLTGGIGSMNTEAFF. CDR3 bases: TGTGCCAGCAGCCTTACAGGGGGCATCGGTAGCATGAACACTGAAGCTTTCTTT.

This clone was recorded once. This sequence joins TRBV9 and TRBJ1-2, with TRBD1 as a possible D gene (6 bases). The CDR3 is 14 residues long. Between the trimmed V and J ends, which lost 4 bases and 5 bases, there was a span of 15 bases. Germline-derived CDR1 and CDR2 are SGDLS and YYNGEE. CDR3 in amino acids: CASSPSHRAYGYTF. CDR3 nucleotides: TGTGCCAGCAGCCCCAGTCACAGGGCTTATGGCTACACCTTC.

The chain has TRBV7-9 and TRBJ1-5, with 9 positions matching TRBD1. Losses at the gene ends were 4 bases for V and 6 bases for J; bases not matched to a gene: 10. CDR3 length: 16 amino acids. The germline gives CDR1 SEHNR, CDR2 FQNEAQ (reference sequence). DNA for the CDR3: TGTGCCAGCAGCTCCCACACCGGGACAGGGCTTCAGCCCCAGCATTTT. Protein: CASSSHTGTGLQPQHF. The full variable domain, with the rest looked up from reference TRBV7-9 and TRBJ1-5, is DTGVSQNPRHKITKRGQNVTFRCDPISEHNRLYWYRQTLGQGPEFLTYFQNEAQLEKSRLLSDRFSAERPKGSFSTLEIQRTEQGDSAMYLCASSSHTGTGLQPQHFGDGTRLSIL.

This sequence joins TRBV6-5 and TRBJ1-1; D is unclear. V gave up 0 bases and J gave up 3 bases, with 8 bases separating them. The CDR3 is 14 residues long. Per the germline V gene, CDR1 is MNHEY and CDR2 is SVGAGI. CDR3: CASSYSPYYTEAFF. CDR3 in DNA: TGTGCCAGCAGTTACTCTCCTTATTACACTGAAGCTTTCTTT.

This clone was found a few times. The chain recombines TRBV4-3 with TRBJ2-1, with D perhaps TRBD2 (6 bases). The V gene lost 0 bases and the J gene lost 2 bases, with 11 bases spanning the gap. Germline lookup yields CDR1 LGHNA and CDR2 YSLEER. The CDR3 consists of 16 residues. For the CDR3, the DNA is TGCGCCAGCAGCCAAGATATCGGCGGGGCCTACAATGAGCAGTTCTTC. Its translation: CASSQDIGGAYNEQFF.

This chain uses TRBV19 with TRBJ2-7, with D possibly matching TRBD1 (5 bases). The V end lost 6 bases, the J end lost 7 bases, and 16 bases lay between the germline ends. Germline loops: CDR1 LNHDA, CDR2 SQIVND (reference sequence). CDR3 length: 13 residues. CDR3 nucleotides: TGTGCCAGTAGCACCCAAGCAGGGTCGGAGCAGTACTTC. It yields the protein CASSTQAGSEQYF. Full variable domain (remainder filled in from reference TRBV19 and TRBJ2-7): DGGITQSPKYLFRKEGQNVTLSCEQNLNHDAMYWYRQDPGQGLRLIYYSQIVNDFQKGDIAEGYSVSREKKESFPLTVTSAQKNPTAFYLCASSTQAGSEQYFGPGTRLTVT.

The V and J genes are TRBV19 and TRBJ2-2, with D tentatively TRBD2 (6 bases). CDR3 size: 15 residues. V was shortened by 7 bases and J by 7 bases, with 19 bases between the two germline ends. CDR1 is LNHDA and CDR2 is SQIVND in the germline V gene (reference sequence). The CDR3 loop reads CASTPGAGFGGELFF. The CDR3 DNA reads TGTGCCAGTACCCCGGGAGCGGGTTTTGGCGGGGAGCTGTTTTTT.

This chain links TRBV30 with TRBJ2-5; 7 positions match TRBD1. V lost 5 bases and J lost 3; bases outside the gene matches: 9. The CDR3 extends over 14 amino acids. Germline lookup yields CDR1 GTSNPN and CDR2 SVGIG (reference sequence). Here the CDR3 reads CAWDLDRVKETQYF. CDR3 nucleotides: TGTGCCTGGGACTTAGACAGGGTAAAAGAGACCCAGTACTTC.

This chain uses TRBV7-2 with TRBJ2-1; 9 nucleotides agree with TRBD2. This CDR3 is 13 amino acids long. Trimming removed 5 bases from V and 14 bases from J; junction bases left unmatched: 10. The germline CDR1 and CDR2 sequences are SGHTA and FQGNSA. In DNA, the CDR3 is TGTGCCAGCAGCGCGTCTAGCGGGATAGGGGAGTTCTTC. This gives the protein CASSASSGIGEFF.

This clone was picked up one time. J is TRBJ2-2 and V is TRBV30; 10 positions agree with TRBD2. Trimming took 3 bases from V and 7 from J; bases not matched to a gene: 8. The germline V gene encodes CDR1 GTSNPN and CDR2 SVGIG (reference sequence). The CDR3 is made up of 15 amino acids. CDR3 sequence reads: CAWRWLAGAGGELFF. The DNA for the CDR3 is TGTGCCTGGAGATGGCTAGCGGGAGCAGGCGGGGAGCTGTTTTTT. The entire variable domain, with the rest obtained from reference TRBV30 and TRBJ2-2, is as follows: SQTIHQWPATLVQPVGSPLSLECTVEGTSNPNLYWYRQAAGRGLQLLFYSVGIGQISSEVPQNLSASRPQDRQFILSSKKLLLSDSGFYLCAWRWLAGAGGELFFGEGSRLTVL.

The chain uses TRBV30 and TRBJ2-2; D perhaps matches TRBD1 (5 bases). The germline V gene has CDR1 GTSNPN and CDR2 SVGIG (reference sequence). V lost 3 bases, J lost 2 bases, and 7 bases lay in between. This CDR3 has 13 amino acids. CDR3 nucleotides: TGTGCCTGGAGGGACACCAACACCGGGGAGCTGTTTTTT. Protein product: CAWRDTNTGELFF.

The J gene is TRBJ2-7, the V gene TRBV28; TRBD2 aligns across 8 bases. V lost 4 bases, J lost 6 bases, and 14 bases stayed unmatched. The CDR3 covers 16 residues. The germline gives CDR1 MDHEN, CDR2 SYDVKM. CDR3 sequence reads: CASSSPSGGQEFEQYF. The CDR3, as DNA: TGTGCCAGCAGTTCTCCTTCGGGAGGGCAGGAGTTCGAGCAGTACTTC.

This clone was observed a handful of times. The chain uses TRBV2 and TRBJ2-5; TRBD1 is a possible D gene (5 bases). The CDR3 covers 12 residues. The germline V gene encodes CDR1 SNHLY and CDR2 FYNNEI. Trimming stripped 0 bases from V and 9 bases from J, with 8 bases between. DNA of the CDR3: TGTGCCAGCAGTGAAGCGTTAGGGGCCCAGTACTTC. Its translation: CASSEALGAQYF.

V is TRBV6-6 and J is TRBJ1-3; TRBD1 is a possible D gene (6 bases). The CDR3 is made up of 20 amino acids. V was cut by 6 bases and J by 0 bases, with 27 bases left in between. The germline gives CDR1 MNHNY, CDR2 SVGAGI (reference sequence). The CDR3, as DNA: TGTGCCAGCAGCCTCTCCCGCGGACAGCTCTACTCAGACTCTGGAAACACCATATATTTT. This translates into CASSLSRGQLYSDSGNTIYF.

CDR3 sequence reads: CATSGPVPGELFF. The CDR3 nucleotides are TGTGCCACCAGTGGTCCAGTCCCCGGGGAGCTGTTTTTT. This rearrangement joins TRBV24-1 to TRBJ2-2; D call uncertain. The CDR3 spans 13 residues. CDR1 KGHDR and CDR2 SFDVKD come from the germline V gene. V shed 5 bases and J shed 6 bases, with 9 bases lying between them.

The chain couples TRBV7-9 to TRBJ1-4; no definite D call. From germline, CDR1 is SEHNR and CDR2 FQNEAQ (reference sequence). The germline V and J ends were trimmed by 1 base and 8 bases, with 14 bases remaining between them. This CDR3 is 15 amino acids long. The CDR3 is CASSLEMAVREKLFF. In DNA form, the CDR3 reads TGTGCCAGCAGCTTAGAAATGGCAGTGAGGGAAAAACTGTTTTTT.

The chain has TRBV27 and TRBJ2-1; unclear D gene. Germline loops: CDR1 MNHEY, CDR2 SMNVEV (reference sequence). The CDR3 has 13 residues. V was trimmed by 3 bases and J by 5 bases, leaving 8 bases between them. CDR3 residues: CASSFDLNNEQFF. Here the CDR3 DNA reads TGTGCCAGCAGTTTCGACTTGAACAATGAGCAGTTCTTC.

This clone turned up a few times. The chain recombines TRBV19 with TRBJ1-2; D is possibly TRBD1 (5 bases). The CDR3 loop spans 15 amino acids. CDR1 is LNHDA, CDR2 SQIVND, per germline (reference sequence). Between the trimmed V and J ends, which lost 3 bases and 4 bases, there was a span of 15 bases. CDR3 residues: CASSMQSGTAYGYTF. CDR3 nucleotides: TGTGCCAGTAGTATGCAGTCCGGGACTGCCTATGGCTACACCTTC.